This T cell receptor beta chain was identified during a study of T cells expressing NK-cell markers. Study context: Repertoire data for TCR beta were derived from sorted T cells (CD3+CD56+NKG2C+, CD3+CD56+NKG2C- and CD3+CD56-NKG2C+). Within the sequenced cohort of eight donors, seven exhibited HCMV seropositivity and one was seronegative. Study-wide findings and caveats: The CD3+CD56-NKG2C+ fraction was also led by these clonotypes in a handful of donors. The contribution of dominant NKG2C+ clonotypes to CD8+ T cells in six donors was roughly 1.0-7.0%.

The CDR3 length is 19 residues. Germline CDR1 and CDR2: MGHRA and YSYEKL. TCRdb re-called the 5' RACE reads and gives one entry per CDR3 protein, without DNA. Its table lists about 260,000 distinct CDR3 sequences. Concerning this clonotype itself: The target antigen is unknown.

This clonotype was obtained from a woman between 18 and 70 years old in good health. The specimen sequenced was blood T cells: a sorted CD56 or NKG2C T cell subset, CD4+ or CD8+ T cells, or bulk PBMC T cells (not recorded which). The V call is TRBV4-1, the J call TRBJ2-2. CDR3 sequence reads: CASSPDEKGGFGNTGELFF.